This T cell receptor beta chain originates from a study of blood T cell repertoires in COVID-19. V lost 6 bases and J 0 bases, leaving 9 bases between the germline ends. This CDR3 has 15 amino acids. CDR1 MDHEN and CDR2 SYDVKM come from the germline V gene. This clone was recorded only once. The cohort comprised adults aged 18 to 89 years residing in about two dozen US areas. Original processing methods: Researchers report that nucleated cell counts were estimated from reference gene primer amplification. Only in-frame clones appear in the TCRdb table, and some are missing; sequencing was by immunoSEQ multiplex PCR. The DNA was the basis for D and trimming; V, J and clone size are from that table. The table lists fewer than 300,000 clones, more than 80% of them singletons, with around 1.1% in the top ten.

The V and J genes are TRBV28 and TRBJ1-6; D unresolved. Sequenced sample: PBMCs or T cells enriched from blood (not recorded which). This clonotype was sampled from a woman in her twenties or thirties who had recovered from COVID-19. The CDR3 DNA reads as TGTGCCAGCAGGGAGCCGAGCTCCTATAATTCACCCCTCCACTTT. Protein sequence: CASREPSSYNSPLHF.